One T cell receptor beta chain is described in this entry. The sample belongs to a study of blood T cell repertoires in COVID-19. Overall study context: Acute and convalescent COVID-19 samples came from the United States, Italy and Spain.

This CDR3 is 15 amino acids long. The germline CDR1 and CDR2 sequences are SGHRS and YFSETQ. J lost 5 bases, V lost 5 bases, and 11 bases had no gene match. In the original processing: Reference gene primer amplification in the assay estimated nucleated cell counts. Assay: immunoSEQ multiplex PCR; the TCRdb copy retains only in-frame clones and omits some. That table is the source of V, J and clone size, and D and trimming were worked out from the DNA. The sample consists of roughly 120,000 clones, over 70% of them appearing once. The receptor comes from a woman aged 70-85 years with acute or convalescent COVID-19. The chain has TRBV5-1 and TRBJ2-7; 9 bases are a match to TRBD2. Sequencing used peripheral blood. The CDR3 region is CASRLTAGGGDEQYF. The CDR3 coding sequence is TGCGCCAGCAGACTGACAGCGGGAGGTGGCGACGAGCAGTACTTC. Complete variable domain (other parts from reference TRBV5-1 and TRBJ2-7): KAGVTQTPRYLIKTRGQQVTLSCSPISGHRSVSWYQQTPGQGLQFLFEYFSETQRNKGNFPGRFSGRQFSNSRSEMNVSTLELGDSALYLCASRLTAGGGDEQYFGPGTRLTVT.